The clone carrying this TCR beta chain has a count of ten or more. One entry per CDR3 protein, called by TCRdb with MiXCR from the 5' RACE reads. The table shows under 70,000 distinct CDR3 sequences, with approximately 14% occurring only once. Germline values: CDR1 LNHDA, CDR2 SQIVND (reference sequence). CDR3 length: 16 residues. Trimming took 2 bases from V and 5 from J, leaving 17 bases between them. This entry belongs to a study of T cells of healthy individuals. This receptor was identified in a human donor in good health. The genes are TRBV19 and TRBJ2-3; tentatively, D is TRBD2 (6 bases). In nucleotides, the CDR3 is TGTGCCAGTAGTATACACAACTCGGGACTCAGAGATACGCAGTATTTT. As protein: CASSIHNSGLRDTQYF. Based on the CDR3 plus reference TRBV19 and TRBJ2-3, the full variable domain is DGGITQSPKYLFRKEGQNVTLSCEQNLNHDAMYWYRQDPGQGLRLIYYSQIVNDFQKGDIAEGYSVSREKKESFPLTVTSAQKNPTAFYLCASSIHNSGLRDTQYFGPGTRLTVL.